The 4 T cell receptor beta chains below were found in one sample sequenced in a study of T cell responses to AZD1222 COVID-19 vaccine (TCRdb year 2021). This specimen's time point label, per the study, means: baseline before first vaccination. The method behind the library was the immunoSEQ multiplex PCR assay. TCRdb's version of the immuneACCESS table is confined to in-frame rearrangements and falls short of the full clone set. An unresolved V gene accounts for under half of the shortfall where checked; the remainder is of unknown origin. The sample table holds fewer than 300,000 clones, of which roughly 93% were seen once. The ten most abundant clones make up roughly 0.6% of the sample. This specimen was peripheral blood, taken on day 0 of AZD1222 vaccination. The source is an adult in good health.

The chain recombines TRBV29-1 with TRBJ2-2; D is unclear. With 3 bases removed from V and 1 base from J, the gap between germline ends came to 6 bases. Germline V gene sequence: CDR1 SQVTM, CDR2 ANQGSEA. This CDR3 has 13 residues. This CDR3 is CSVDSVNTGELFF. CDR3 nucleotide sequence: TGCAGCGTTGATTCGGTGAACACCGGGGAGCTGTTTTTT.

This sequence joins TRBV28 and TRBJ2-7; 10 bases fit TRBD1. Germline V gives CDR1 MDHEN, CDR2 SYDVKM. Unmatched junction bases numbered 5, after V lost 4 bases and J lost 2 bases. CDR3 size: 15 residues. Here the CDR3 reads CASSSGTGVPYEQYF. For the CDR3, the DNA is TGTGCCAGCAGTTCGGGGACAGGGGTACCCTACGAGCAGTACTTC.

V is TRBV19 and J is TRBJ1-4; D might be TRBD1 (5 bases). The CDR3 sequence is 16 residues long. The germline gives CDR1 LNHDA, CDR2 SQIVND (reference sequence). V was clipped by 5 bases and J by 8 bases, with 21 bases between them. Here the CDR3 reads CASSSLPGQTGEKLFF. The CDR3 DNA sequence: TGTGCCAGTAGTTCCCTCCCAGGGCAGACGGGGGAAAAACTGTTTTTT.

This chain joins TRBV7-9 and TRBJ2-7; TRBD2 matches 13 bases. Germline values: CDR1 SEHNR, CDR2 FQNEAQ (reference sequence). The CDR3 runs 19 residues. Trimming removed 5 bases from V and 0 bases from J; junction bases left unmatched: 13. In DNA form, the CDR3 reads TGTGCCAGCAGCGCAACTAGCGGGGGGGCCCGTATCTTCTCCTACGAGCAGTACTTC. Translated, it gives CASSATSGGARIFSYEQYF.